One and the same sample provided the 32 T cell receptor beta chains below, sequenced in a study of cytomegalovirus exposure and HLA in healthy donors. PCR employed 60 Vbeta and 13 Jbeta primers. TCRdb keeps only in-frame clones here, not all; method: immunoSEQ multiplex PCR. The repertoire consists of under 200,000 clones, with 75% occurring once and the leading ten covering almost 3%. Sequenced input: PBMCs. The receptors derive from a woman aged 45-60 years in good health and CMV-seropositive.

This clone was detected once. This chain links TRBV30 with TRBJ1-3, with 7 bases lining up with TRBD1. V was pared by 2 bases and J by 4 bases, with 5 bases of the junction left unmatched. Per germline, CDR1 GTSNPN and CDR2 SVGIG (reference sequence). The CDR3 length is 14 residues. The CDR3 coding sequence is TGTGCCTGGAGTCCCCCGGGACAGGGAAACACCATATATTTT. Translated: CAWSPPGQGNTIYF.

V gene TRBV6-1 combines with J gene TRBJ2-7; D is possibly TRBD1 (7 bases). The germline V gene has CDR1 MNHNS and CDR2 SASEGT. Trimming removed 5 bases at V and 6 bases at J, with 17 bases between. The CDR3 sequence is 14 residues long. CDR3 coding DNA: TGTGCCAGCAGTCGAACCCAGGGGGGTGGCGAGCAGTACTTC. It is translated as CASSRTQGGGEQYF.

The chain uses TRBV5-1 and TRBJ2-5; 11 nucleotides match TRBD1. J was trimmed by 4 bases and V by 4 bases; bases with no gene match: 0. CDR1 and CDR2 from the germline V gene are SGHRS and YFSETQ. This CDR3 contains 13 residues. Written as DNA, the CDR3 is TGCGCCAGCAGCGGACAGGGGGCAGAGACCCAGTACTTC. Encoded protein: CASSGQGAETQYF. Full variable domain (outside the CDR3, taken from reference TRBV5-1 and TRBJ2-5): KAGVTQTPRYLIKTRGQQVTLSCSPISGHRSVSWYQQTPGQGLQFLFEYFSETQRNKGNFPGRFSGRQFSNSRSEMNVSTLELGDSALYLCASSGQGAETQYFGPGTRLLVL.

V and J are TRBV2 and TRBJ1-3; D is possibly TRBD1 (6 bases). Germline assignment: CDR1 SNHLY and CDR2 FYNNEI. Between the trimmed V and J ends, which lost 5 bases and 0 bases, there was a span of 8 bases. The CDR3 extends over 14 amino acids. CDR3 nucleotides: TGTGCCAGCAGTCGGACAGCCTCTGGAAACACCATATATTTT. Its protein is CASSRTASGNTIYF.

The chain combines TRBV30 with TRBJ2-3; 10 bases line up with TRBD1. V gave up 6 bases and J gave up 5 bases; unmatched junction bases: 5. Germline CDR1 and CDR2: GTSNPN and SVGIG (reference sequence). CDR3 length: 13 amino acids. The CDR3 DNA reads as TGTGCCTGCCGACAGGGGGCTTTAGATACGCAGTATTTT. The encoded protein is CACRQGALDTQYF.

The rearrangement uses TRBV7-3 and TRBJ1-1; D gene uncertain. Trimming removed 6 bases at V and 1 base at J, with 12 bases between. This CDR3 spans 14 amino acids. Germline CDR1 reads SGHTA; CDR2 reads FQGTGA. DNA of the CDR3: TGTGCCAGCAGTGTTATGGGAGAGAACACTGAAGCTTTCTTT. As protein: CASSVMGENTEAFF.

The rearrangement links TRBV2 to TRBJ1-3, with 7 bases aligning to TRBD1. Trimming cost V 7 bases and J 5 bases; bases outside gene matches: 5. The CDR3 runs to 13 residues. Germline values: CDR1 SNHLY, CDR2 FYNNEI. The CDR3 here is CASTRQGRNTIYF. The CDR3 region has the DNA TGTGCCAGCACGAGACAGGGCAGAAACACCATATATTTT.

The rearrangement uses TRBV7-8 and TRBJ2-5; possible D gene TRBD2, 5 bases. V lost 1 base to trimming and J lost 0 bases, with 6 bases between them. The CDR3 loop spans 14 amino acids. The germline CDR1 and CDR2 sequences are SGHVS and FQNEAQ. CDR3 DNA sequence: TGTGCCAGCAGCTTAGGGGAGTACCAAGAGACCCAGTACTTC. Its protein is CASSLGEYQETQYF.

The chain links TRBV9 to TRBJ1-2, with a weak D call TRBD1 (5 bases). The CDR3 length is 15 residues. Germline values: CDR1 SGDLS, CDR2 YYNGEE. Trimming cost V 4 bases and J 2 bases, with 15 bases left between them. The CDR3 coding sequence is TGTGCCAGCAGCCCCCGGGGGTGGCAGAACTATGGCTACACCTTC. Translating it yields CASSPRGWQNYGYTF.

The chain recombines TRBV5-6 with TRBJ2-7; 9 bases are shared with TRBD2. The V gene's germline CDR1 is SGHDT and CDR2 YYEEEE. This CDR3 has 13 amino acids. After removal of 7 bases from V and 6 bases from J, the junction contained 8 bases not matched to a gene. The CDR3 protein is CASWRGGLREQYF. For the CDR3, the DNA is TGTGCCAGCTGGCGGGGGGGCTTACGCGAGCAGTACTTC. Combining the CDR3 with reference TRBV5-6 and TRBJ2-7 gives the whole variable domain DAGVTQSPTHLIKTRGQQVTLRCSPKSGHDTVSWYQQALGQGPQFIFQYYEEEERQRGNFPDRFSGHQFPNYSSELNVNALLLGDSALYLCASWRGGLREQYFGPGTRLTVT.

V gene TRBV4-1 combines with J gene TRBJ2-5, with 10 bases that match TRBD2. V trimming: 10 bases; J trimming: 5 bases; junction bases outside the gene matches: 13. The CDR3 has 15 amino acids. Germline CDR1 is MGHRA and CDR2 is YSYEKL. In DNA form, the CDR3 reads TGCGCCACCGGGAGAACCAGCGGGGGGGCGGAGACCCAGTACTTC. This codes for CATGRTSGGAETQYF.

The rearrangement links TRBV6-5 to TRBJ2-6; no firm D call. Trimming took off 6 bases at V and 4 bases at J, with 7 bases between the two ends. The germline V gene has CDR1 MNHEY and CDR2 SVGAGI. The CDR3 is made up of 13 amino acids. In DNA form, the CDR3 reads TGTGCCAGCAGAATCGGGGGGGCCAACGTCCTGACTTTC. This encodes CASRIGGANVLTF.

The chain joins TRBV20-1 to TRBJ2-5, with TRBD1 as a possible D gene (6 bases). V shed 5 bases and J shed 5 bases, with 6 bases lying between them. Germline V lookup: CDR1 DFQATT, CDR2 SNEGSKA (reference sequence). This CDR3 contains 10 residues. The CDR3 DNA sequence: TGCAGTGCTGGACAGGAGACCCAGTACTTC. It yields the protein CSAGQETQYF.

The V gene is TRBV6-1, the J gene TRBJ2-5; the D gene is possibly TRBD1 (7 bases). The DNA end is a closer match to TRBJ2-7, so the J assignment may be wrong. Per germline, CDR1 MNHNS and CDR2 SASEGT. This CDR3 has 14 amino acids. CDR3 loop: CASSDAGQLYEQYF. In nucleotides, the CDR3 is TGTGCCAGCAGTGATGCGGGACAGCTCTACGAGCAGTACTTC.

The chain employs TRBV5-1 and TRBJ2-2; D is undetermined. Germline V gives CDR1 SGHRS, CDR2 YFSETQ. V lost 4 bases to trimming and J lost 3 bases, with 16 bases between them. CDR3 length: 16 residues. CDR3 in amino acids: CASSLSLVRDTGELFF. For the CDR3, the DNA is TGCGCCAGCAGCCTATCTTTGGTCCGGGACACCGGGGAGCTGTTTTTT.

The chain uses TRBV29-1 and TRBJ1-1; 8 bases are a match to TRBD1. V was clipped by 7 bases and J by 6 bases; unmatched bases: 7. The CDR3 contains 12 residues. Germline lookup yields CDR1 SQVTM and CDR2 ANQGSEA. CDR3 in DNA: TGCAGCGCAGGACAGGGAACGGCTGAAGCTTTCTTT. Amino acid sequence: CSAGQGTAEAFF.

A single count supports this clone. The CDR3 bases are TGCGCCAGCAGCTTGGCGGGGGGAATAACAGATACGCAGTATTTT. This gives the protein CASSLAGGITDTQYF. The rearrangement uses TRBV5-1 and TRBJ2-3; 7 bases line up with TRBD2. Trimming at V came to 0 bases and at J to 3 bases, leaving 4 bases not matched to a gene. The V gene's germline CDR1 is SGHRS and CDR2 YFSETQ. The CDR3 extends over 15 amino acids.

This clone was observed a single time. The chain carries TRBV19 and TRBJ1-2, with a possible D match to TRBD1 (5 bases). The CDR3 extends over 15 amino acids. Germline V gene sequence: CDR1 LNHDA, CDR2 SQIVND (reference sequence). V lost 7 bases and J lost 3, with 18 bases in between. CDR3 DNA: TGTGCCAGTACCTCATCCATGACAGCCTACTATGGCTACACCTTC. It encodes CASTSSMTAYYGYTF.

As concerns this clone: Its ends do not fully match the called genes, so a read error is possible. V gene TRBV7-9 combines with J gene TRBJ1-2, with D uncertain. The CDR3 contains 14 residues. Per germline, CDR1 SEHNR and CDR2 FQNEAQ (reference sequence). This CDR3 is CANSLELENYGYTF. The CDR3 nucleotides read TGTGCCAACAGCTTAGAGTTGGAGAACTATGGCTACACCTTC.

The chain employs TRBV2 and TRBJ1-1, with D hard to call. Per germline, CDR1 SNHLY and CDR2 FYNNEI. There are 14 residues in the CDR3. V was cut by 4 bases and J by 4 bases, with 13 bases left in between. The CDR3 protein is CASSGDGYGTEAFF. Written as DNA, the CDR3 is TGTGCCAGCAGTGGAGACGGGTACGGCACTGAAGCTTTCTTT.

The chain joins TRBV6-1 to TRBJ2-7; 11 bases map to TRBD1. This CDR3 contains 16 residues. Germline V gene data show CDR1 as MNHNS and CDR2 as SASEGT. After removal of 3 bases from V and 4 bases from J, the junction contained 8 bases not matched to a gene. In DNA form, the CDR3 reads TGTGCCAGCAGTGACATTCCCGGGACAGGGGGTTACGAGCAGTACTTC. Its translation is CASSDIPGTGGYEQYF.

V gene TRBV7-9 combines with J gene TRBJ2-1; 13 nucleotides agree with TRBD2. Germline CDR1 reads SEHNR; CDR2 reads FQNEAQ (reference sequence). The V gene end was trimmed by 5 bases and the J gene end by 7 bases; junction bases not matched to a gene: 11. CDR3 length: 17 residues. The CDR3 DNA sequence: TGTGCCAGCAGCACCCGACTAGCGGGGGGAAGTAGGAATGAGCAGTTCTTC. Translation: CASSTRLAGGSRNEQFF.

The table lists this clone with a few counts. The chain links TRBV5-1 to TRBJ2-5; 8 nucleotides align to TRBD2. The ends lost 0 bases at V and 4 bases at J; junction bases unmatched: 5. The CDR3 is 15 amino acids. Germline V gene lookup returns CDR1 SGHRS and CDR2 YFSETQ. The CDR3 DNA sequence: TGCGCCAGCAGCTTGGCCGGGGGGGGAGGAGAGACCCAGTACTTC. It codes for CASSLAGGGGETQYF.

The chain joins TRBV7-6 to TRBJ1-5; 7 positions match TRBD1. Germline loops: CDR1 SGHVS, CDR2 FNYEAQ. The CDR3 runs 13 residues. The trim removed 5 bases at V and 5 bases at J, leaving 3 bases unmatched. The CDR3, as DNA: TGTGCCAGCAGCCGGGACAGAGATCAGCCCCAGCATTTT. This encodes CASSRDRDQPQHF.

This clone was seen a single time. This sequence joins TRBV19 and TRBJ2-5; the D gene is possibly TRBD2 (6 bases). V was clipped by 5 bases and J by 4 bases, with 14 bases between them. Germline V gives CDR1 LNHDA, CDR2 SQIVND (reference sequence). This CDR3 is 14 amino acids long. In DNA, the CDR3 is TGTGCCAGTAGTGACGGGGGAACCGGAGAGACCCAGTACTTC. This codes for CASSDGGTGETQYF.

The chain recombines TRBV5-5 with TRBJ2-7, with D perhaps matching TRBD1 (6 bases). V dropped 4 bases and J dropped 6 bases, with 20 bases sitting between them. CDR3 size: 15 residues. The V gene's germline CDR1 is SGHKS and CDR2 YYEKEE (reference sequence). CDR3 sequence (DNA): TGTGCCAGCAGCGGTGTACAGGGTGGCCGCGCCGAGCAGTACTTC. Its translation is CASSGVQGGRAEQYF.

V and J are TRBV7-9 and TRBJ1-4; tentative D call: TRBD1 (6 bases). V lost 5 bases and J lost 0, with 10 bases in between. CDR1 and CDR2 (germline): SEHNR, FQNEAQ (reference sequence). This CDR3 has 15 residues. The CDR3 reads CASSPWTATNEKLFF. CDR3 coding DNA: TGTGCCAGCAGCCCGTGGACAGCAACTAATGAAAAACTGTTTTTT.

The rearrangement links TRBV5-1 to TRBJ2-3; possible D gene TRBD2, 6 bases. Between the trimmed V and J ends, which lost 4 bases and 5 bases, there was a span of 14 bases. Germline V gives CDR1 SGHRS, CDR2 YFSETQ. This CDR3 has 14 residues. The CDR3, as DNA: TGCGCCAGCAGCCTCGGGGGAGTTGGAGATACGCAGTATTTT. It translates to CASSLGGVGDTQYF.

V and J are TRBV18 and TRBJ1-4; 7 positions agree with TRBD1. V was clipped by 0 bases and J by 6 bases; unmatched bases: 4. CDR1 and CDR2 from the germline V gene are KGHSH and LQKENI. The CDR3 is 15 amino acids. CDR3 in amino acids: CASSPPGTEDEKLFF. The CDR3 DNA reads as TGTGCCAGCTCACCACCCGGGACAGAGGATGAAAAACTGTTTTTT.

The J gene is TRBJ1-6, the V gene TRBV5-1, with D perhaps TRBD1 (6 bases). Deletions cut 4 bases from V and 6 bases from J, with 11 bases between. Per germline, CDR1 SGHRS and CDR2 YFSETQ. The CDR3 totals 14 residues. CDR3 sequence: CASSEGVSNSPLHF. CDR3 bases: TGCGCCAGCAGCGAGGGGGTTTCTAATTCACCCCTCCACTTT.

This clone was detected once. The rearrangement joins TRBV14 to TRBJ2-3, with TRBD2 identical over 9 bases. Per the germline V gene, CDR1 is SGHDN and CDR2 is FVKESK. This CDR3 is 16 amino acids long. V lost 1 base to trimming and J lost 5 bases; unmatched junction nucleotides: 7. The CDR3 spells CASSQVRAGGGDTQYF. The CDR3 bases are TGTGCCAGCAGCCAAGTTCGAGCGGGGGGTGGAGATACGCAGTATTTT.

The rearrangement joins TRBV6-1 to TRBJ1-4; 7 bases agree with TRBD1. The V gene end was trimmed by 10 bases and the J gene end by 6 bases; junction bases not matched to a gene: 8. CDR3 length: 13 residues. In germline, CDR1 is MNHNS, CDR2 SASEGT. Written as DNA, the CDR3 is TGTGCCACTGACAGGGCTCGGCATGAAAAACTGTTTTTT. It translates to CATDRARHEKLFF.